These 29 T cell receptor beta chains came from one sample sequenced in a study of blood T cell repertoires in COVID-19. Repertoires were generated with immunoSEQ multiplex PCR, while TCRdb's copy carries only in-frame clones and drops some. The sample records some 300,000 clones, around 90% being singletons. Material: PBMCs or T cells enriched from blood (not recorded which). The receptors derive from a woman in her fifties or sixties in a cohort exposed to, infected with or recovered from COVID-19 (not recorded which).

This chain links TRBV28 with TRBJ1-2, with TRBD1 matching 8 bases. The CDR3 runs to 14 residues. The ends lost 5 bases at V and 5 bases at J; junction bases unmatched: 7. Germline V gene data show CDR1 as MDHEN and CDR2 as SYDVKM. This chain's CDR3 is CASSEGQGRYGYTF. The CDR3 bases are TGTGCCAGCAGTGAAGGACAGGGAAGATATGGCTACACCTTC.

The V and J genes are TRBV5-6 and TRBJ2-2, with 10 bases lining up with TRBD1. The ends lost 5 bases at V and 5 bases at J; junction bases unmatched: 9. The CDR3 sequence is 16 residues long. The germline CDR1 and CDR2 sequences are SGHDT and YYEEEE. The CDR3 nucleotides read TGTGCCAGCAGTAGGCGGGGGACAGGGGATACCGGGGAGCTGTTTTTT. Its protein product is CASSRRGTGDTGELFF.

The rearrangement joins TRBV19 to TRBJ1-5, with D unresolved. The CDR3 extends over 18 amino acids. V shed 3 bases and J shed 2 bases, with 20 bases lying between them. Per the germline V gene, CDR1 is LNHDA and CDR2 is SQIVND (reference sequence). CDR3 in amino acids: CASSIEAHGYGGNQPQHF. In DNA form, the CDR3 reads TGTGCCAGTAGTATCGAGGCTCACGGTTATGGTGGCAATCAGCCCCAGCATTTT.

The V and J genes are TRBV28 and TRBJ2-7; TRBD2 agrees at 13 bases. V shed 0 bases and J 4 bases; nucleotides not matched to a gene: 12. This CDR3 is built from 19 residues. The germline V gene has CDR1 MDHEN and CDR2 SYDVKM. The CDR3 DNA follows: TGTGCCAGCAGTTTATGGAACTTGCGGACTAGCGGGAGAAGGTACGAGCAGTACTTC. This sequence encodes CASSLWNLRTSGRRYEQYF.

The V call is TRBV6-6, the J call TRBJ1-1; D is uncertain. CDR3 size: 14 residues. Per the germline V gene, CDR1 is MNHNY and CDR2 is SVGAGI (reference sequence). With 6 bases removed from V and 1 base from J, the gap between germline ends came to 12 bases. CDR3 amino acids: CASRTPTANTEAFF. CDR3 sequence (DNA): TGTGCCAGCAGAACCCCAACAGCGAACACTGAAGCTTTCTTT.

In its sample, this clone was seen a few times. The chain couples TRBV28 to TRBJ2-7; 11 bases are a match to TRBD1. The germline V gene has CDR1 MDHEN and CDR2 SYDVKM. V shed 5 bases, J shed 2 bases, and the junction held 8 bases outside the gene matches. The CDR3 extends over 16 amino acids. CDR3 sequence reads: CASSRGQGALPYEQYF. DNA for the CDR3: TGTGCCAGCAGTCGTGGACAGGGGGCCCTCCCCTACGAGCAGTACTTC.

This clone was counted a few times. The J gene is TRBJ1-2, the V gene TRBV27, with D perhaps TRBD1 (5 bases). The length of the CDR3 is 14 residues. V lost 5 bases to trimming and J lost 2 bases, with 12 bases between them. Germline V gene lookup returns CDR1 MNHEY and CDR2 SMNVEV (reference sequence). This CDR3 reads CASSHPGLNYGYTF. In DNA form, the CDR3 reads TGTGCCAGCAGTCACCCGGGACTAAACTATGGCTACACCTTC.

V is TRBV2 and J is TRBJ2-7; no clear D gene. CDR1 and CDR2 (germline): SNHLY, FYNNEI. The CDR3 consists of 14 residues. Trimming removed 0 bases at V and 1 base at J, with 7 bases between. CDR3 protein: CASSEAVSSYEQYF. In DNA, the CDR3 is TGTGCCAGCAGTGAAGCCGTGTCGTCCTACGAGCAGTACTTC.

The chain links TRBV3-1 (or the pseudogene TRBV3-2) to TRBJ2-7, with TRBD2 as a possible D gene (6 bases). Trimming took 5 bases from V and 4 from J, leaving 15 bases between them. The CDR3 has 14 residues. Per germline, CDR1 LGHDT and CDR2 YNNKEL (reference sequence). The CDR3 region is CASSLGGVGYEQYF. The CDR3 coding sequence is TGTGCCAGCAGCTTAGGAGGGGTAGGGTACGAGCAGTACTTC.

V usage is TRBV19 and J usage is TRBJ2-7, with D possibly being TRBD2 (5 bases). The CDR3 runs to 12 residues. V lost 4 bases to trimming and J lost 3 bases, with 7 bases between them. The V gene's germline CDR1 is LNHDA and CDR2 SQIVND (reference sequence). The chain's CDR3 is CASSTEGYEQYF. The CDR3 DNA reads TGTGCCAGTAGTACCGAGGGCTACGAGCAGTACTTC.

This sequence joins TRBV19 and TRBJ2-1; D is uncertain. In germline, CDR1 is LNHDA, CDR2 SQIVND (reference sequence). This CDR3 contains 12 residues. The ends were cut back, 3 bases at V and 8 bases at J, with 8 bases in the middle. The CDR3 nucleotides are TGTGCCAGTAGTATTGGCCAGTATGAGCAGTTCTTC. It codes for CASSIGQYEQFF.

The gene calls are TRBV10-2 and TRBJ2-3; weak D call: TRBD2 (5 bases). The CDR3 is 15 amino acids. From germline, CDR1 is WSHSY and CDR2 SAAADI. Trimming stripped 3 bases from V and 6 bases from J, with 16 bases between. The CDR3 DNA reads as TGCGCCAGCAGTGACCCAGCGGTCGGGCGGGATACGCAGTATTTT. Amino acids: CASSDPAVGRDTQYF.

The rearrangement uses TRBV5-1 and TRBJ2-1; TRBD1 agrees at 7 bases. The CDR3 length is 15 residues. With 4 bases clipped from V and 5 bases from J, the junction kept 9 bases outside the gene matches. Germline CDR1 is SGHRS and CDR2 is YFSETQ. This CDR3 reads CASSRGAGGDNEQFF. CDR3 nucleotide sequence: TGCGCCAGCAGCCGGGGCGCAGGGGGAGACAATGAGCAGTTCTTC.

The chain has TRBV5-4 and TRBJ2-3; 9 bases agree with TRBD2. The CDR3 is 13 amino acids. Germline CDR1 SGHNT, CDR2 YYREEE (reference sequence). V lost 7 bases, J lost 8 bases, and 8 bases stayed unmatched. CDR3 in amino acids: CASSSAGGGTQYF. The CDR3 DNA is TGTGCCAGCTCGTCGGCGGGAGGGGGTACGCAGTATTTT. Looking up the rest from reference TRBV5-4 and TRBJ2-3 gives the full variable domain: ETGVTQSPTHLIKTRGQQVTLRCSSQSGHNTVSWYQQALGQGPQFIFQYYREEENGRGNFPPRFSGLQFPNYSSELNVNALELDDSALYLCASSSAGGGTQYFGPGTRLTVL.

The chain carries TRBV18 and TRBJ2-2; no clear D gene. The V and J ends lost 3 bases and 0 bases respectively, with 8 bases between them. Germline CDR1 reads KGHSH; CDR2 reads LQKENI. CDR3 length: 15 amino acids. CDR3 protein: CASSPVLPNTGELFF. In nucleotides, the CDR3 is TGTGCCAGCTCACCTGTCCTACCGAACACCGGGGAGCTGTTTTTT.

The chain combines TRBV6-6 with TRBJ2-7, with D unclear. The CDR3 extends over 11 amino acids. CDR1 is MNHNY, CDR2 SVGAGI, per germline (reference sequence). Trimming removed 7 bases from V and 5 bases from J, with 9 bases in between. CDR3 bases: TGTGCCAGCACCAGTCTGAACGAGCAGTACTTC. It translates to CASTSLNEQYF.

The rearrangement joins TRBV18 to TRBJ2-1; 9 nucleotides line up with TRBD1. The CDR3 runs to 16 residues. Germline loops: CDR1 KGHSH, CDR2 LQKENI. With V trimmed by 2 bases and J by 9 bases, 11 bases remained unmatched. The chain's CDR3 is CASSPARGQGIGEQFF. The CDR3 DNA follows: TGTGCCAGCTCACCAGCCAGGGGACAGGGAATAGGTGAGCAGTTCTTC.

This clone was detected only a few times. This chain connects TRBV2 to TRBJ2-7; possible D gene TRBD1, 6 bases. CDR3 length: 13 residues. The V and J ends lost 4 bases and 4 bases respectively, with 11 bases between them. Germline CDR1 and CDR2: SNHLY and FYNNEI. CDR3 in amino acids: CASSVRQVYEQYF. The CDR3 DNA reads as TGTGCCAGCAGTGTTCGACAGGTTTACGAGCAGTACTTC. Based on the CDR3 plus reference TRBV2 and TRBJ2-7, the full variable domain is EPEVTQTPSHQVTQMGQEVILRCVPISNHLYFYWYRQILGQKVEFLVSFYNNEISEKSEIFDDQFSVERPDGSNFTLKIRSTKLEDSAMYFCASSVRQVYEQYFGPGTRLTVT.

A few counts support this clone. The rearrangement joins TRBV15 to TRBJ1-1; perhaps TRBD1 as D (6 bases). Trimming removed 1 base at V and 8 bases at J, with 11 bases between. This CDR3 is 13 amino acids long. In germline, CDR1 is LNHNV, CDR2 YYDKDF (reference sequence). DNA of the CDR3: TGTGCCACCAGCAGAGTAGGGGGTAGAGAAGCTTTCTTT. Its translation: CATSRVGGREAFF.

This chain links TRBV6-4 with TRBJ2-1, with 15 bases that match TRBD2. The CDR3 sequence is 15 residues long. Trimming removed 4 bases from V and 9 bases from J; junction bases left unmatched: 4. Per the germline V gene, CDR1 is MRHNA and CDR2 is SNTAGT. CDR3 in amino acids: CASSAEGLAGGEQFF. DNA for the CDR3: TGTGCCAGCAGTGCCGAGGGACTAGCGGGAGGTGAGCAGTTCTTC.

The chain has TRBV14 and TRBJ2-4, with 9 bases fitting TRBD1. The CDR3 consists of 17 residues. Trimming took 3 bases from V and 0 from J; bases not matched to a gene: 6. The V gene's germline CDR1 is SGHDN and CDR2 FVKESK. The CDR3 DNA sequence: TGTGCCAGCAGCCACCTGGGACAGGGAGGAGCCAAAAACATTCAGTACTTC. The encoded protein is CASSHLGQGGAKNIQYF.

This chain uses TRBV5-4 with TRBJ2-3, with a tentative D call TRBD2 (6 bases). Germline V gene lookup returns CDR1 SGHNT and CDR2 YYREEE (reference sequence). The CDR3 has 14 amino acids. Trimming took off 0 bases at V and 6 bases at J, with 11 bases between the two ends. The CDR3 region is CASSLEAGRDTQYF. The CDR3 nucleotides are TGTGCCAGCAGCTTGGAGGCGGGACGGGATACGCAGTATTTT.

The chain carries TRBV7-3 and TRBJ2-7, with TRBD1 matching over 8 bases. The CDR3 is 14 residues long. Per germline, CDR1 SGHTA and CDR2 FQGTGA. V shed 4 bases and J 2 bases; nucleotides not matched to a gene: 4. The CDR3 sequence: CASSSWDRPYEQYF. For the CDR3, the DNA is TGTGCCAGCAGCTCATGGGACAGGCCCTACGAGCAGTACTTC.

The CDR3 loop reads CASSVNWGQGADEQFF. The DNA of the CDR3 is TGTGCCAGCAGCGTAAACTGGGGACAGGGGGCGGATGAGCAGTTCTTC. This chain joins TRBV7-8 and TRBJ2-1; 12 positions agree with TRBD1. The CDR3 length is 16 residues. The V segment lost 5 bases and the J segment 8 bases; nucleotides outside the gene matches: 10. Per the germline V gene, CDR1 is SGHVS and CDR2 is FQNEAQ. Supplemented by reference TRBV7-8 and TRBJ2-1, the full variable domain reads GAGVSQSPRYKVAKRGQDVALRCDPISGHVSLFWYQQALGQGPEFLTYFQNEAQLDKSGLPSDRFFAERPEGSVSTLKIQRTQQEDSAVYLCASSVNWGQGADEQFFGPGTRLTVL.

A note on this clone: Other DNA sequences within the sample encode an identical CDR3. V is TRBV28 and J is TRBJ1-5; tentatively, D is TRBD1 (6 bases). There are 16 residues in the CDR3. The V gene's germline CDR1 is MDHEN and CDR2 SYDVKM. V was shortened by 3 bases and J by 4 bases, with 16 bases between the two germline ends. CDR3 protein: CASSLGGGRGNQPQHF. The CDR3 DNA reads TGTGCCAGCAGTTTGGGAGGGGGTCGGGGTAATCAGCCCCAGCATTTT.

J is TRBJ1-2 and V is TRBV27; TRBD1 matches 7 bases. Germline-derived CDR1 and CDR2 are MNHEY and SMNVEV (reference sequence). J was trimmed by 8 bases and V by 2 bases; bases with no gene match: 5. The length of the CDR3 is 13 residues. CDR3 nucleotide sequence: TGTGCCAGCAGTTTACCGACAGGGCGAGGCTACACCTTC. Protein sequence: CASSLPTGRGYTF.

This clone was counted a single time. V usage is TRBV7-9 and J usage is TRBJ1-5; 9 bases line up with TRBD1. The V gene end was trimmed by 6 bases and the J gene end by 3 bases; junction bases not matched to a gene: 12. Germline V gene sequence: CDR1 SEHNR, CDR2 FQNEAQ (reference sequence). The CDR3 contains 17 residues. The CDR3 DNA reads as TGTGCCAGCAGTTACAACCCCGGGACAGGGATCAATCAGCCCCAGCATTTT. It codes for CASSYNPGTGINQPQHF.

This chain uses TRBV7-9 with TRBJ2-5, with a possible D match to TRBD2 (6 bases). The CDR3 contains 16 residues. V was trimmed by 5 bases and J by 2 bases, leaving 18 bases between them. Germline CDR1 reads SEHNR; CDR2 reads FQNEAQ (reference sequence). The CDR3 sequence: CASSLISSAGQETQYF. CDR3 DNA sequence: TGTGCCAGCAGCCTAATCTCTTCGGCGGGACAAGAGACCCAGTACTTC.

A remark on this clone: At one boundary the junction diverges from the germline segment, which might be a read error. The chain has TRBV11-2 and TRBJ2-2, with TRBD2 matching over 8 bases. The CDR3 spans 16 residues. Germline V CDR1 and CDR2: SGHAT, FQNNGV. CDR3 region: CASSFGRLAKTGELFF. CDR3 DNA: TGTGCCAGCAGCTTCGGAAGACTAGCGAAGACCGGGGAGCTGTTTTTT.